This is a list of T cell receptor beta chains from one sample in a study of cytomegalovirus exposure and HLA in healthy donors. Repertoires were generated with immunoSEQ multiplex PCR, while TCRdb's copy carries only in-frame clones and drops some. The data contain about 210,000 clones, 82% of them singletons. Sequences were obtained from PBMCs. These receptors came from a man in his forties in good health and CMV-seropositive. CDR3s include the opening cysteine and the closing phenylalanine or tryptophan. Each record gives: D gene, CDR3 length, V gene, CDR3 protein. A D gene is named only where the DNA matches it firmly.

>-|14|TRBV18
CASSPGRSNQPQHF
>-|14|TRBV5-1
CASSGGHLNTEAFF
>TRBD2|13|TRBV29-1
CSVLAGGQETQYF
>TRBD1|16|TRBV5-4
CASSGRTGPMGETQYF
>TRBD2|15|TRBV5-1
CASPPSGGGSYEQYF
>-|13|TRBV27
CASSPGQYNEQFF
>-|13|TRBV18
CASSPGSHYEQYF
>-|15|TRBV7-3
CASSLVGSSGNTIYF
>TRBD1|15|TRBV27
CASLDRGRGNYGYTF
>TRBD1|14|TRBV27
CASSLGQGGQPQHF
>TRBD1|13|TRBV19
CASSRTGGTEAFF
>TRBD2|16|TRBV9
CASSVGTSGSTGELFF
>TRBD1|15|TRBV28
CAIPGTGDLRNGYTF
>-|14|TRBV6-1
CASSEARENTEAFF
>-|13|TRBV30
CAWSVQGSTEAFF
>TRBD2|12|TRBV27
CASTSGGYEQYF
>TRBD1|14|TRBV5-4
CASSSWTGSNEQFF
>TRBD2|16|TRBV30
CAWAGTSGRIQETQYF
>TRBD2|13|TRBV19
CASSTGTNHEQYF
>-|15|TRBV19
CASTPRGRGPYGYTF
>-|15|TRBV5-1
CASSLDGSPSNEQFF
>-|13|TRBV7-3
CASSSTGYNEQFF
>-|14|TRBV11-1
CASSPRGYWETQYF
>-|15|TRBV9
CASSVSSGSRAEAFF
>TRBD1|14|TRBV4-1
CASSQKQGAYEQYF
>TRBD1|17|TRBV15
CATSRDIYRDRDYGYTF
>-|15|TRBV6-6
CASSLGAEFSYEQYF
>-|13|TRBV6-6
CASSDPGYNEQFF
>-|13|TRBV9
CASSASQFYGYTF
>-|15|TRBV28
CASSFPGRVDTEAFF
>-|16|TRBV18
CASSLSTDSSGNTIYF